These T cell receptor beta chains were read from a single sample in a study of cytomegalovirus exposure and HLA in healthy donors. Method: immunoSEQ multiplex PCR; TCRdb's copy keeps in-frame clones and lacks some. The sample shows roughly 200,000 clones, around 80% of them seen only once. Sequences were obtained from PBMCs. The receptors here all came from a woman in her forties in good health and CMV-seronegative. Both conserved end residues are part of each CDR3. A D gene is named only where the DNA matches it firmly. Clone size is given for some rows only: seen once, a few or many times, or a class if the clone is expanded.

j_call: TRBJ1-1; d_call: .; v_call: TRBV7-2; clone_size: few; cdr3_aa: CASSLGPVNTEAFF; cdr3_nt: TGTGCCAGCAGCTTAGGTCCGGTGAACACTGAAGCTTTCTTT
j_call: TRBJ2-3; d_call: TRBD2; v_call: TRBV5-1; clone_size: .; cdr3_aa: CASSPISSGGPTDTQYF; cdr3_nt: TGCGCCAGCAGTCCGATATCTAGCGGGGGCCCCACAGATACGCAGTATTTT
j_call: TRBJ2-2; d_call: .; v_call: TRBV5-1; clone_size: .; cdr3_aa: CATHDSLMNTGELFF; cdr3_nt: TGCGCCACCCATGACAGCCTTATGAACACCGGGGAGCTGTTTTTT
j_call: TRBJ2-1; d_call: .; v_call: TRBV4-1; clone_size: .; cdr3_aa: CASSPGRANEQFF; cdr3_nt: TGCGCCAGCAGCCCTGGCAGGGCGAATGAGCAGTTCTTC
j_call: TRBJ2-2; d_call: .; v_call: TRBV5-4; clone_size: .; cdr3_aa: CASRLEGTGELFF; cdr3_nt: TGTGCCAGCAGACTAGAGGGCACCGGGGAGCTGTTTTTT
j_call: TRBJ1-1; d_call: TRBD1; v_call: TRBV15; clone_size: once; cdr3_aa: CATGQGAFEAFF; cdr3_nt: TGTGCCACGGGACAGGGGGCCTTTGAAGCTTTCTTT
j_call: TRBJ1-1; d_call: TRBD1; v_call: TRBV5-5; clone_size: .; cdr3_aa: CASSSTGGEAFF; cdr3_nt: TGTGCCAGCAGCTCAACAGGGGGCGAGGCTTTCTTT
j_call: TRBJ1-2; d_call: TRBD1; v_call: TRBV5-6; clone_size: .; cdr3_aa: CASSLGQDDYGYTF; cdr3_nt: TGTGCCAGCAGCCTGGGACAGGATGACTATGGCTACACCTTC
j_call: TRBJ2-1; d_call: .; v_call: TRBV27; clone_size: .; cdr3_aa: CASSLSAHDYNEQFF; cdr3_nt: TGTGCCAGCAGTTTATCGGCTCACGACTACAATGAGCAGTTCTTC
j_call: TRBJ2-7; d_call: .; v_call: TRBV27; clone_size: once; cdr3_aa: CASSRYGTRGRDEQYF; cdr3_nt: TGTGCCAGCAGTCGATACGGGACACGCGGGCGGGACGAGCAGTACTTC
j_call: TRBJ2-7; d_call: TRBD2; v_call: TRBV13; clone_size: .; cdr3_aa: CASSSTSGYEQYF; cdr3_nt: TGTGCCAGCAGCTCGACTAGCGGTTACGAGCAGTACTTC
j_call: TRBJ2-1; d_call: TRBD2; v_call: TRBV5-1; clone_size: once; cdr3_aa: CASSPINVGLAVKNEQFF; cdr3_nt: TGCGCCAGCAGCCCAATCAATGTGGGACTAGCGGTTAAGAATGAGCAGTTCTTC
j_call: TRBJ2-7; d_call: TRBD1; v_call: TRBV29-1; clone_size: .; cdr3_aa: CSVGTGTSYEQYF; cdr3_nt: TGCAGCGTTGGGACAGGGACTTCCTACGAGCAGTACTTC
j_call: TRBJ1-1; d_call: .; v_call: TRBV21-1; clone_size: .; cdr3_aa: CASSLREEGAGTEAFF; cdr3_nt: TGTGCCAGCAGCCTCAGGGAGGAGGGGGCAGGGACTGAAGCTTTCTTT
j_call: TRBJ1-5; d_call: TRBD1; v_call: TRBV6-1; clone_size: .; cdr3_aa: CASSEGYRGGNQPQHF; cdr3_nt: TGTGCCAGCAGTGAAGGGTACAGGGGAGGCAATCAGCCCCAGCATTTT
j_call: TRBJ2-1; d_call: TRBD2; v_call: TRBV5-1; clone_size: .; cdr3_aa: CASSSPTSLHEQFF; cdr3_nt: TGCGCCAGCAGCTCTCCGACTAGCCTCCATGAGCAGTTCTTC
j_call: TRBJ2-2; d_call: TRBD2; v_call: TRBV27; clone_size: .; cdr3_aa: CASSSKTSGALYAAGELFF; cdr3_nt: TGTGCCAGCAGTTCAAAGACTAGCGGGGCCTTATACGCCGCCGGGGAGCTGTTTTTT
j_call: TRBJ2-1; d_call: .; v_call: TRBV11-3; clone_size: once; cdr3_aa: CASSFIRKGDEQFF; cdr3_nt: TGTGCCAGCAGCTTCATCCGGAAAGGGGATGAGCAGTTCTTC
j_call: TRBJ1-6; d_call: .; v_call: TRBV27; clone_size: .; cdr3_aa: CASSLLGQGKGSPLHF; cdr3_nt: TGTGCCAGCAGTTTATTGGGGCAGGGTAAGGGTTCACCCCTCCACTTT
j_call: TRBJ2-5; d_call: TRBD2; v_call: TRBV19; clone_size: .; cdr3_aa: CASTRLAGGSETQYF; cdr3_nt: TGTGCCAGTACCCGACTAGCGGGAGGCTCGGAGACCCAGTACTTC
j_call: TRBJ1-1; d_call: .; v_call: TRBV7-2; clone_size: few; cdr3_aa: CASSLGGERSTEAFF; cdr3_nt: TGTGCCAGCAGCTTAGGGGGGGAACGGAGCACTGAAGCTTTCTTT
j_call: TRBJ2-7; d_call: .; v_call: TRBV15; clone_size: .; cdr3_aa: CATSRDLGGLGYEQYF; cdr3_nt: TGTGCCACCAGCAGAGATCTGGGGGGGCTTGGCTACGAGCAGTACTTC
j_call: TRBJ2-3; d_call: TRBD2; v_call: TRBV27; clone_size: .; cdr3_aa: CASRQTSGGYTDTQYF; cdr3_nt: TGTGCCAGCAGGCAGACTAGCGGGGGATACACAGATACGCAGTATTTT
j_call: TRBJ1-2; d_call: TRBD1; v_call: TRBV5-6; clone_size: few; cdr3_aa: CASSVGLQGARGYTF; cdr3_nt: TGTGCCAGCAGCGTTGGGTTACAGGGGGCGCGGGGCTACACCTTC
j_call: TRBJ1-5; d_call: .; v_call: TRBV2; clone_size: .; cdr3_aa: CASSMDSGGNQPQHF; cdr3_nt: TGTGCCAGCAGTATGGACAGTGGGGGCAATCAGCCCCAGCATTTT
j_call: TRBJ2-1; d_call: TRBD1; v_call: TRBV18; clone_size: .; cdr3_aa: CASSPPGQGYNEQFF; cdr3_nt: TGTGCCAGCTCACCACCGGGACAGGGATACAATGAGCAGTTCTTC
j_call: TRBJ2-1; d_call: TRBD2; v_call: TRBV6-5; clone_size: once; cdr3_aa: CASRVSGGSYNEQFF; cdr3_nt: TGTGCCAGCAGAGTAAGCGGGGGGAGCTACAATGAGCAGTTCTTC
j_call: TRBJ1-1; d_call: .; v_call: TRBV7-9; clone_size: .; cdr3_aa: CASKLPGNLNGNTEAFF; cdr3_nt: TGTGCCAGCAAGCTCCCAGGGAACCTTAATGGGAACACTGAAGCTTTCTTT
j_call: TRBJ2-7; d_call: TRBD2; v_call: TRBV5-1; clone_size: .; cdr3_aa: CASSPGLAGAYEQYF; cdr3_nt: TGCGCCAGCAGCCCCGGACTAGCGGGGGCCTACGAGCAGTACTTC
j_call: TRBJ2-1; d_call: TRBD2; v_call: TRBV11-2; clone_size: .; cdr3_aa: CASSLAPGLGFSEQFF; cdr3_nt: TGTGCCAGCAGCTTAGCCCCCGGACTAGGGTTTAGTGAGCAGTTCTTC
j_call: TRBJ1-1; d_call: .; v_call: TRBV19; clone_size: .; cdr3_aa: CASSTQVMNTEAFF; cdr3_nt: TGTGCCAGTAGTACACAGGTGATGAACACTGAAGCTTTCTTT
j_call: TRBJ1-6; d_call: TRBD1; v_call: TRBV6-1; clone_size: .; cdr3_aa: CASSGGTGETYNSPLHF; cdr3_nt: TGTGCCAGCAGTGGCGGGACAGGGGAGACCTATAATTCACCCCTCCACTTT
j_call: TRBJ1-1; d_call: TRBD1; v_call: TRBV19; clone_size: .; cdr3_aa: CASSLGGTGVTEAFF; cdr3_nt: TGTGCCAGTAGTTTGGGCGGAACAGGGGTTACTGAAGCTTTCTTT
j_call: TRBJ2-5; d_call: TRBD1; v_call: TRBV5-8; clone_size: .; cdr3_aa: CASRPTGQGKETQYF; cdr3_nt: TGTGCCAGCCGCCCCACGGGACAGGGGAAAGAGACCCAGTACTTC
j_call: TRBJ2-7; d_call: .; v_call: TRBV30; clone_size: .; cdr3_aa: CAWSEQGWEQYF; cdr3_nt: TGTGCCTGGAGTGAACAGGGATGGGAGCAGTACTTC
j_call: TRBJ2-2; d_call: .; v_call: TRBV4-1; clone_size: .; cdr3_aa: CASSQDRSRANTGELFF; cdr3_nt: TGCGCCAGCAGCCAAGATAGGAGCAGGGCGAACACCGGGGAGCTGTTTTTT
j_call: TRBJ1-5; d_call: .; v_call: TRBV27; clone_size: .; cdr3_aa: CASSLSRYSNQPQHF; cdr3_nt: TGTGCCAGCAGTTTGTCCAGATATAGCAATCAGCCCCAGCATTTT
j_call: TRBJ2-3; d_call: .; v_call: TRBV5-4; clone_size: .; cdr3_aa: CASSSPPPGSDTQYF; cdr3_nt: TGTGCCAGCAGCTCCCCCCCACCGGGGTCAGATACGCAGTATTTT
j_call: TRBJ2-3; d_call: .; v_call: TRBV19; clone_size: .; cdr3_aa: CASIGRGETHTQYF; cdr3_nt: TGTGCCAGTATCGGCAGGGGGGAGACCCATACGCAGTATTTT
j_call: TRBJ2-4; d_call: TRBD1; v_call: TRBV2; clone_size: .; cdr3_aa: CASIFQGDIQYF; cdr3_nt: TGTGCCAGCATCTTCCAGGGGGACATTCAGTACTTC
j_call: TRBJ1-2; d_call: .; v_call: TRBV30; clone_size: .; cdr3_aa: CAWSKGRSALGYTF; cdr3_nt: TGTGCCTGGAGTAAGGGGAGGTCAGCTCTGGGCTACACCTTC